The clone carrying this TCR beta chain was seen a few times. Antigen specificity is unknown. The record originates from a study of CD8+CD57+ T cells in acquired aplastic anemia. Findings and limits, study-wide: Reduced diversity was recorded for CD8+CD57+ cells relative to total CD4+ and CD8+ pools in patients.

Profiling of TCR beta VDJ combinations and CDR3 sequences used genomic DNA as template. MiXCR, applied by TCRdb to the reads, yields one record per CDR3 protein. The table records around 17,000 distinct CDR3 sequences, around two fifths of them present only once. Individuals selected for sequencing had exhibited CD8+CD57+ cell expansion on flow cytometry. V was shortened by 2 bases and J by 5 bases, with 8 bases between the two germline ends. The CDR3 sequence is 12 residues long. The germline gives CDR1 SGDLS, CDR2 YYNGEE. Sequencing input: CD8+CD57+ T cells sorted from PBMCs. Subset: bead-enriched CD8+CD57+ effector memory T cells from SAA patients. The V gene is TRBV9, the J gene TRBJ2-7, with D tentatively TRBD1 or TRBD2 (6 bases each). This TCR derives from a human donor with aplastic anemia. The CDR3 protein is CASSVGGDEQYF. The CDR3 nucleotides are TGTGCCAGCAGCGTCGGGGGCGACGAGCAGTACTTC.